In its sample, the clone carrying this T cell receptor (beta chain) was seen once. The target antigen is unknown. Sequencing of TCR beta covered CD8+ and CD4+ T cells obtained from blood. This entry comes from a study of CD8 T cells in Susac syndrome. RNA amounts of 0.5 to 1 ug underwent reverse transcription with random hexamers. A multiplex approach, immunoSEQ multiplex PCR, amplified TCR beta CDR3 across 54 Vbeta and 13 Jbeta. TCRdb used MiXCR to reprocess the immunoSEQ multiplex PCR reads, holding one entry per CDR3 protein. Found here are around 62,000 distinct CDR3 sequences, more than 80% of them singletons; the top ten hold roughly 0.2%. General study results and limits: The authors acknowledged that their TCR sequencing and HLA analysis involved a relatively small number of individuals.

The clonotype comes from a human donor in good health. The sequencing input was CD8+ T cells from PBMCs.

This CDR3 reads CASSLPPDRGLRGTEAFF. DNA of the CDR3: TGTGCCAGCAGCCTACCACCGGACAGGGGGCTGAGGGGCACTGAAGCTTTCTTT. The chain employs TRBV3-1 and TRBJ1-1; TRBD1 matches 11 bases. The germline V gene has CDR1 LGHDT and CDR2 YNNKEL (reference sequence). After removal of 4 bases from V and 4 bases from J, the junction contained 14 bases not matched to a gene. The CDR3 sequence is 18 residues long.